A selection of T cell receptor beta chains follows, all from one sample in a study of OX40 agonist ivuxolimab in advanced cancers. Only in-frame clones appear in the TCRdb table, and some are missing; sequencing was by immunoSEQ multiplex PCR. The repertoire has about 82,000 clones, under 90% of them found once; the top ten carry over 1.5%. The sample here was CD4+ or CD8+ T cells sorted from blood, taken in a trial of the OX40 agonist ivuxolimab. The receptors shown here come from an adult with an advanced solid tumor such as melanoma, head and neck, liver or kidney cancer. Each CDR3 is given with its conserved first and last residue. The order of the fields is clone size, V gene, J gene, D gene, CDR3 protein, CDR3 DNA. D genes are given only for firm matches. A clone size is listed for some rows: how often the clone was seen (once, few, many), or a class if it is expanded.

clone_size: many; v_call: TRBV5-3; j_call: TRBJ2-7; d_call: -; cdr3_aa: CARSPLTLYEQYF; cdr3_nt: TGTGCCAGAAGCCCCCTGACCCTCTACGAGCAGTACTTC
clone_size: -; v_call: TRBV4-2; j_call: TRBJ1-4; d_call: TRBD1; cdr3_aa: CASSQDQGEGEKLFF; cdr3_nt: TGTGCCAGCAGCCAAGATCAGGGGGAGGGGGAAAAACTGTTTTTT
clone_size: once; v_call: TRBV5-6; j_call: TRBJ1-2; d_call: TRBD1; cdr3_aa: CASSSRQGINYGYTF; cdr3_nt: TGTGCCAGCAGCTCCAGACAGGGGATTAACTATGGCTACACCTTC
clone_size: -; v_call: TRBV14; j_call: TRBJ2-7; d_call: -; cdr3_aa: CASSQGIDRFYEQYF; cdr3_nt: TGTGCCAGCAGCCAAGGTATCGACAGGTTCTACGAGCAGTACTTC
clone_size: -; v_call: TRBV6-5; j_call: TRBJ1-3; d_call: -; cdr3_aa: CASSSVLNSGNTIYF; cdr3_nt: TGTGCCAGCAGTTCGGTCCTGAACTCTGGAAACACCATATATTTT
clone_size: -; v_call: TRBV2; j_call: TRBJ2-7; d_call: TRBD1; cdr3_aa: CASSVGTGDYEQYF; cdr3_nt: TGTGCCAGCAGTGTAGGGACAGGGGACTACGAGCAGTACTTC
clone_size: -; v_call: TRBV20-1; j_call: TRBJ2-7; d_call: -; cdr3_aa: CSARGGYEQYF; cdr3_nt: TGCAGTGCCAGGGGGGGCTACGAGCAGTACTTC
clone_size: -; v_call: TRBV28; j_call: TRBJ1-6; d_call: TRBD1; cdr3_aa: CASSLSGGTYNSPLHF; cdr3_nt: TGTGCCAGCAGTTTATCAGGGGGGACCTATAATTCACCCCTCCACTTT
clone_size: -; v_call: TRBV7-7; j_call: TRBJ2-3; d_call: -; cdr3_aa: CASSLGGIGTDTQYF; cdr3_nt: TGTGCTAGCAGCTTAGGGGGTATTGGCACAGATACGCAGTATTTT
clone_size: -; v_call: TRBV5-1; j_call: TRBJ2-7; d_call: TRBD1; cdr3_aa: CASSPGTGAREQYF; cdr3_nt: TGCGCCAGCAGCCCCGGGACAGGGGCGAGGGAGCAGTACTTC
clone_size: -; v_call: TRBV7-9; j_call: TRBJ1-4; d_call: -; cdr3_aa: CASSLSGGAETTNEKLFF; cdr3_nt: TGTGCCAGCAGCTTATCGGGGGGCGCGGAAACAACTAATGAAAAACTGTTTTTT
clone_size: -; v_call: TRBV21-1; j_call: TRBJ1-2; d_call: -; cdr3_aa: CASSKWDGGEGLYGYTF; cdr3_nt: TGTGCCAGCAGCAAGTGGGACGGAGGAGAGGGACTCTATGGCTACACCTTC
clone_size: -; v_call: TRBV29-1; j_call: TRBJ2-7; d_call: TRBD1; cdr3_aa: CSVEVRQGAYEQYF; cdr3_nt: TGCAGCGTTGAAGTACGGCAGGGGGCCTACGAGCAGTACTTC
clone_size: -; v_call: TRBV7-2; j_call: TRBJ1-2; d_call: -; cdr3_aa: CASSYRQALYGYTF; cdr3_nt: TGTGCCAGCAGCTATAGACAGGCCCTCTATGGCTACACCTTC
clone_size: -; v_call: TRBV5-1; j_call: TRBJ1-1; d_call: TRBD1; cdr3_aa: CASSAPGGTEAFF; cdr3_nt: TGCGCCAGCAGCGCTCCAGGGGGCACTGAAGCTTTCTTT
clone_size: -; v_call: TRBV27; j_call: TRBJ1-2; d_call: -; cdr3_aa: CASSPADRPSYGYTF; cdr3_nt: TGTGCCAGCAGTCCGGCCGACAGGCCCTCTTATGGCTACACCTTC
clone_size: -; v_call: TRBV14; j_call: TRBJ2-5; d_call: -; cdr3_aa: CASSQFGETQYF; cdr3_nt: TGTGCCAGCAGCCAATTTGGGGAGACCCAGTACTTC
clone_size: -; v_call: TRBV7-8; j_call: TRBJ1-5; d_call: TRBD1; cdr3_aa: CASSLQGAGQPQHF; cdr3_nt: TGTGCCAGCAGCCTGCAGGGGGCTGGTCAGCCCCAGCATTTT
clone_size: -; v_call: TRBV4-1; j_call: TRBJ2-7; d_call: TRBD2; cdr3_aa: CASSPTARTSGRNEQYF; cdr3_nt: TGCGCCAGCAGCCCCACGGCGAGGACTAGCGGGAGGAACGAGCAGTACTTC
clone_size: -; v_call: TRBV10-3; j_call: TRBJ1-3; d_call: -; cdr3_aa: CAISADSSYSGNTIYF; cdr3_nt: TGTGCCATCAGTGCTGACAGCAGCTACTCTGGAAACACCATATATTTT
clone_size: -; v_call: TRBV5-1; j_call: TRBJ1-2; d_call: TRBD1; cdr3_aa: CASSLAPGQDYGYTF; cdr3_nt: TGCGCCAGCAGCTTGGCCCCGGGACAGGACTATGGCTACACCTTC
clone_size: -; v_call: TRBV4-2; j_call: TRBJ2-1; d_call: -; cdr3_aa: CASSQDIYNEQFF; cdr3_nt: TGTGCCAGCAGCCAAGATATTTACAATGAGCAGTTCTTC
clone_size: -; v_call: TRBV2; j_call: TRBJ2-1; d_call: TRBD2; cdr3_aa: CARGGTSLGNEQFF; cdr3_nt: TGTGCCAGGGGGGGGACTAGCTTGGGCAATGAGCAGTTCTTC
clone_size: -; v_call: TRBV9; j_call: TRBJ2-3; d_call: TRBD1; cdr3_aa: CASSGGTVGDTQYF; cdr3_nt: TGTGCCAGCAGCGGGGGGACAGTTGGAGATACGCAGTATTTT
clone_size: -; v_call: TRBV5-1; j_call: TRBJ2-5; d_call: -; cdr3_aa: CASSFGAEQETQYF; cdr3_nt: TGCGCCAGCAGCTTTGGGGCCGAACAAGAGACCCAGTACTTC
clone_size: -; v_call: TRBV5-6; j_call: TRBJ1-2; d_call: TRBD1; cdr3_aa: CASSLDRGYGYTF; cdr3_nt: TGTGCCAGCAGCTTGGACAGGGGCTATGGCTACACCTTC
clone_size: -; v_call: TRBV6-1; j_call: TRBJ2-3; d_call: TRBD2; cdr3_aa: CASKVGGPTDTQYF; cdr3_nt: TGTGCCAGCAAGGTGGGAGGGCCCACAGATACGCAGTATTTT
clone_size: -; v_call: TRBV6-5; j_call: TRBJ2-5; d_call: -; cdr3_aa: CASSSTRGLQETQYF; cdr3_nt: TGTGCCAGCAGTTCCACTCGGGGGCTCCAAGAGACCCAGTACTTC
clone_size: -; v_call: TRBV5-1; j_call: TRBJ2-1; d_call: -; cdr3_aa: CASSPGTGTGGEQFF; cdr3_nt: TGCGCCAGCAGCCCGGGCACGGGGACTGGGGGTGAGCAGTTCTTC
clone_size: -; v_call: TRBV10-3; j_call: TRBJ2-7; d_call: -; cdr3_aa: CAVGGGYEQYF; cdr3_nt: TGTGCCGTGGGTGGGGGCTACGAGCAGTACTTC
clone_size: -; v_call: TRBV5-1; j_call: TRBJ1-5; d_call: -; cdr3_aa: CASSLGGESGNQPQHF; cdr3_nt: TGCGCCAGCAGCTTGGGGGGCGAGTCGGGCAATCAGCCCCAGCATTTT
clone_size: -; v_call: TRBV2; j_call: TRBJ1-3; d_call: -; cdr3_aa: CASSGLGSGNTIYF; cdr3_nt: TGTGCCAGCAGTGGGTTGGGATCTGGAAACACCATATATTTT
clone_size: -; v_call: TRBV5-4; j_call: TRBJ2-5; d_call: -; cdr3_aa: CASSLASQVQETQYF; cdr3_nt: TGTGCCAGCAGCTTGGCGTCCCAGGTCCAAGAGACCCAGTACTTC
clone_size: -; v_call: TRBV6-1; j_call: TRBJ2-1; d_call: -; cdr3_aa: CASSDSTYNEQFF; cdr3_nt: TGTGCCAGCAGTGATTCAACTTACAATGAGCAGTTCTTC
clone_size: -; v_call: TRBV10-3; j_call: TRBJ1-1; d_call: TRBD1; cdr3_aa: CAMQGGENTEAFF; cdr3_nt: TGTGCCATGCAAGGGGGCGAGAACACTGAAGCTTTCTTT
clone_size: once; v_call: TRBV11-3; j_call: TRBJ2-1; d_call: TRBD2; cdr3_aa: CASSPIAGGQGNEQFF; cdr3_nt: TGTGCCAGCAGCCCCATAGCGGGAGGTCAGGGGAATGAGCAGTTCTTC
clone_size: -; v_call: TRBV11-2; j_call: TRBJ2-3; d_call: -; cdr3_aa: CASSRDRFSDTQYF; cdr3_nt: TGTGCCAGCAGCCGTGACAGGTTTTCAGATACGCAGTATTTT
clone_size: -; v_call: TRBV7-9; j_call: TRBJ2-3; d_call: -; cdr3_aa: CASSPTTSTDTQYF; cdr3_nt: TGTGCCAGCAGCCCGACGACTAGCACAGATACGCAGTATTTT
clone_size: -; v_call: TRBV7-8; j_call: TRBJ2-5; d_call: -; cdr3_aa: CASSSAPQETQYF; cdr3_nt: TGTGCCAGCAGCTCGGCCCCACAAGAGACCCAGTACTTC
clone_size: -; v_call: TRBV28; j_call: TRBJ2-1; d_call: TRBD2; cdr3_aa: CASSEGTRGWKQFF; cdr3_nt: TGTGCCAGCAGTGAAGGGACTAGAGGATGGAAGCAGTTCTTC
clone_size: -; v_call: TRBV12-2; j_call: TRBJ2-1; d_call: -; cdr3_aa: CASKAGTPYNEQFF; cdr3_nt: TGTGCAAGTAAGGCGGGAACCCCCTACAATGAGCAGTTCTTC
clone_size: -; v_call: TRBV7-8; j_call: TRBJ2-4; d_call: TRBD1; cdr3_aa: CASSEAGTGENIQYF; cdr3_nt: TGTGCCAGCAGCGAAGCCGGGACAGGGGAAAACATTCAGTACTTC
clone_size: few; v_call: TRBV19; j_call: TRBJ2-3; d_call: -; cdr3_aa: CASSAGRRMYTDTQYF; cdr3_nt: TGTGCCAGTAGTGCGGGACGGAGAATGTACACAGATACGCAGTATTTT
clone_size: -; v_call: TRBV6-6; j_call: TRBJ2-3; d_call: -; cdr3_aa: CATSPADTQYF; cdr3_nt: TGTGCCACCTCCCCCGCAGATACGCAGTATTTT
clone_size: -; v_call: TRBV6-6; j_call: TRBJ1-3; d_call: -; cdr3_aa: CASQGGGPGNTIYF; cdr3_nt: TGTGCCAGCCAGGGTGGGGGTCCTGGAAACACCATATATTTT
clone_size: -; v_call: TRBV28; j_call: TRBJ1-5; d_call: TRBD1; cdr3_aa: CASRTHSRGSNQPQHF; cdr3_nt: TGTGCCAGCAGGACCCATAGCAGGGGGAGCAATCAGCCCCAGCATTTT
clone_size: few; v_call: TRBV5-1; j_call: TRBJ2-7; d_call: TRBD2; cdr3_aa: CASSSLAGGSYEQYF; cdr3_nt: TGCGCCAGCAGCTCGCTAGCGGGAGGCTCCTACGAGCAGTACTTC
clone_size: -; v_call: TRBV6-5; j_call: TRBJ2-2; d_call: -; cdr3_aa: CASKSSGLYTGELFF; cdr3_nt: TGTGCCAGCAAATCCAGCGGGCTCTACACCGGGGAGCTGTTTTTT
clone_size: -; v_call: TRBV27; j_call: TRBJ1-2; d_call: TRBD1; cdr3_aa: CASSYFGQGPQGYTF; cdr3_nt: TGTGCCAGCAGTTACTTCGGACAGGGGCCCCAGGGCTACACCTTC
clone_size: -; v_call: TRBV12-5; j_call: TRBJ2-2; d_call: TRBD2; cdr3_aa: CASGTSGPTGELFF; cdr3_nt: TGTGCTAGTGGCACTAGCGGGCCCACCGGGGAGCTGTTTTTT
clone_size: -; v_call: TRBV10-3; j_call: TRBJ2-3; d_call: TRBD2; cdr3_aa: CAISSGLAGGPTDTQYF; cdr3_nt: TGTGCCATCAGTTCCGGACTAGCGGGAGGGCCGACAGATACGCAGTATTTT